This section outlines one T cell receptor beta chain sequence together with its context. The antigen remains unidentified. These data belong to a study of T cell responses to AZD1222 COVID-19 vaccine. The CDR3 length is 18 residues. Trimming removed 1 base at V and 4 bases at J, with 20 bases between. Germline V gives CDR1 SNHLY, CDR2 FYNNEI. Second-dose intervals of approximately 4 or approximately 12 weeks were pooled. Notes on the study in general: Vaccination with two AZD1222 doses was followed by a rise in Spike-specific TCR breadth and depth. Donors were chiefly white British, with a greater number of females, and clonal diversity was perhaps underestimated.

This table comes from immunoSEQ multiplex PCR, and its TCRdb copy is limited to in-frame clones, with some not included. The repertoire includes more than 85,000 clones, roughly 92% of them detected once, and almost 2.5% sits in the top ten. The sequence was obtained from an adult who received the AZD1222 COVID-19 vaccine. Source: peripheral blood, taken 28 days after the second AZD1222 dose. The chain has TRBV2 and TRBJ2-1; no firm D call. The CDR3 sequence is CASSEGLLAPGRYNEQFF. The CDR3 DNA reads TGTGCCAGCAGTGAAGGCCTGCTTGCGCCGGGCCGATACAATGAGCAGTTCTTC.